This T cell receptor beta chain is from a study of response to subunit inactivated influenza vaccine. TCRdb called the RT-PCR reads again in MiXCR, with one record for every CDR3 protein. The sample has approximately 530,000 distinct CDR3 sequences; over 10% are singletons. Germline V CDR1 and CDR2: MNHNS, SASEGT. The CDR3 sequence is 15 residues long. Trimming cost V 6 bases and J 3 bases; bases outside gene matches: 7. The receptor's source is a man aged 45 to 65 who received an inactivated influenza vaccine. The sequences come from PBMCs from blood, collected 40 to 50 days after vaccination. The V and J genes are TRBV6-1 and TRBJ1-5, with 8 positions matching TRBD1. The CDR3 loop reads CASSIGQGHNQPQHF. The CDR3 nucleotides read TGTGCCAGCAGCATTGGACAGGGCCACAATCAGCCCCAGCATTTT.